The clone carrying this T cell receptor (beta chain) was detected ten times or more. Its antigen is unknown. The repertoire came from unfractionated whole blood and reflected all unsorted peripheral T cells. Exclusions covered tumors, febrile or AIDS-related illness, and hepatitis B or C coinfection. The data were obtained in a study of HIV-infected patients and healthy controls. Findings of the study overall: In HIV-infected patients, the apparent post-therapy Gini index recovery did not replicate in size-matched data. A major limitation was that merely sixteen HIV-infected individuals were processed.

About 480 ng RNA was reverse transcribed with alpha and beta constant-region primers. Separate chain-specific third strand synthesis with multiplexing indices produced the alpha and beta libraries. TCRdb processed the 5' RACE reads anew with MiXCR; each CDR3 protein has one entry. This sample has more than 9,000 distinct CDR3 sequences; around a tenth occur once, and the top ten carry 23%. V lost 4 bases and J lost 2, with 10 bases in between. The CDR3 is 15 amino acids. Germline assignment: CDR1 SGHRS and CDR2 YFSETQ. This sequence joins TRBV5-1 and TRBJ2-6; D is unclear. The source of this sequence is an adult with HIV infection. The donor label of this sample is uncertain. The specimen was blood, collected before antiretroviral therapy. CDR3 coding DNA: TGCGCCAGCAGCCCCGGGCAGCCTGGGGCCAACGTCCTGACTTTC. Amino acid sequence: CASSPGQPGANVLTF.